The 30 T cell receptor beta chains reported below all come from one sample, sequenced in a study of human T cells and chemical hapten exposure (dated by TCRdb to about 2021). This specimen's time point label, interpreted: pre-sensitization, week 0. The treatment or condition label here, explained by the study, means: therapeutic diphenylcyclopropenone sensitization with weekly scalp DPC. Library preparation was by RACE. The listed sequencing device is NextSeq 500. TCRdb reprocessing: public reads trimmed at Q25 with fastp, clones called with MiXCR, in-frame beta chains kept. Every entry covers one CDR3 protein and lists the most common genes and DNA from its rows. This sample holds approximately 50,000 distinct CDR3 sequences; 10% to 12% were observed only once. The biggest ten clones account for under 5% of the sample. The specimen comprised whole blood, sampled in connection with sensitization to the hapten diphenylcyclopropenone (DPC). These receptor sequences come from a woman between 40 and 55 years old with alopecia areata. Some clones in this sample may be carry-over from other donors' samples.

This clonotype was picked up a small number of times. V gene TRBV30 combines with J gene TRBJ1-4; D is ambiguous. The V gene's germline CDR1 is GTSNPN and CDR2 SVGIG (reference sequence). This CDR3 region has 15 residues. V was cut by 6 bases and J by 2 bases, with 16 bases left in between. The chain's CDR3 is CACQTSLITNEKLFF. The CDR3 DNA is TGTGCCTGCCAAACGAGCCTCATTACTAATGAAAAACTGTTTTTT.

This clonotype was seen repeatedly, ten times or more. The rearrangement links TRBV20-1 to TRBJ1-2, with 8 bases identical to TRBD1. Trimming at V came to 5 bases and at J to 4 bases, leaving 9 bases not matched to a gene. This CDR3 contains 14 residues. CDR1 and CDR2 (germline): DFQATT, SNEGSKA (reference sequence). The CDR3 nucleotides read TGCAGTGCTCCCTCACAGGGGGTAGGCTATGGCTACACCTTC. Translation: CSAPSQGVGYGYTF.

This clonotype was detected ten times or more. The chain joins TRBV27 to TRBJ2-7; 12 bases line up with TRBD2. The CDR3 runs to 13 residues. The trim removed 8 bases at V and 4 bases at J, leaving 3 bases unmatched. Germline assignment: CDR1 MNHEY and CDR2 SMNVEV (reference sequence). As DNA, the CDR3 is TGTGCCAGCGCCACTAGCGGGAGGTACGAGCAGTACTTC. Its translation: CASATSGRYEQYF.

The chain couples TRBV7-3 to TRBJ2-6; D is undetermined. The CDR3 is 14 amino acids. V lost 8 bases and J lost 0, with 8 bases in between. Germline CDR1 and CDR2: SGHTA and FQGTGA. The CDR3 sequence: CASGWSSGANVLTF. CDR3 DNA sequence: TGTGCCAGCGGGTGGAGCTCTGGGGCCAACGTCCTGACTTTC.

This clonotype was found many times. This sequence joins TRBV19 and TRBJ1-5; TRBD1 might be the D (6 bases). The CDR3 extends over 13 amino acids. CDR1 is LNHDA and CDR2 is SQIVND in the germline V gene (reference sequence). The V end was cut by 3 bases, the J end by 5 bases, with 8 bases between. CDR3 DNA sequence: TGTGCCAGTAGTATGGACAGAGATCAGCCCCAGCATTTT. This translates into CASSMDRDQPQHF.

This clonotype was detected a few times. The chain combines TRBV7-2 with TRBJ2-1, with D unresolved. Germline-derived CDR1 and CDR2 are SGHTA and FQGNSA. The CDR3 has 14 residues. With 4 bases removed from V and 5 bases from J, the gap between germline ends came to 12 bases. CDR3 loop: CASSSTQLHNEQFF. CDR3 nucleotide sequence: TGTGCCAGCAGCTCTACCCAACTCCACAATGAGCAGTTCTTC.

The DNA of the CDR3 is TGTGCCAGCAGCGTAGGAACTTGGCGGGATACGCAGTATTTT. Its translation is CASSVGTWRDTQYF. The rearrangement uses TRBV9 and TRBJ2-3, with D unclear. The germline gives CDR1 SGDLS, CDR2 YYNGEE. The V end was cut by 0 bases, the J end by 6 bases, with 11 bases between. The CDR3 is 14 amino acids.

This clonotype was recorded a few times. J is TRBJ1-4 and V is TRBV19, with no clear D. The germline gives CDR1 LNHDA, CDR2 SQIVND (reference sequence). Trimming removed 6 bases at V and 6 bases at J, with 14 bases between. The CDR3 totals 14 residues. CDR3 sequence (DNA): TGTGCCAGTAGCCGCCGTGGAGGAGATGAAAAACTGTTTTTT. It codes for CASSRRGGDEKLFF.

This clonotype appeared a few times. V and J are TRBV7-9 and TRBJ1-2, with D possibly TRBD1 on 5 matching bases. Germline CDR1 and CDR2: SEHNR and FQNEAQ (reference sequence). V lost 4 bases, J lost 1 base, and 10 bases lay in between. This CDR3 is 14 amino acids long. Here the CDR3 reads CASSSSGGNYGYTF. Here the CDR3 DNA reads TGTGCCAGCAGCTCCTCCGGGGGTAACTATGGCTACACCTTC.

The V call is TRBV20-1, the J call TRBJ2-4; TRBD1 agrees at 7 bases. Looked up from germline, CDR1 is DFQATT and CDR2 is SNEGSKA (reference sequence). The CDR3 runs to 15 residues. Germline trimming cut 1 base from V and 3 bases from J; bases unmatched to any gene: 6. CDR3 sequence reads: CSARVQQGNKNIQYF. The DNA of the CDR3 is TGCAGTGCTAGAGTCCAACAGGGGAACAAAAACATTCAGTACTTC.

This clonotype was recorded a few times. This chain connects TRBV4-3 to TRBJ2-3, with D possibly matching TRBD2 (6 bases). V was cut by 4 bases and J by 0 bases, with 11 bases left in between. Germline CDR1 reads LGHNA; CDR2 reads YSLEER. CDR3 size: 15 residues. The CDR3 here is CASSLRESSTDTQYF. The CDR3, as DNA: TGCGCCAGCAGCCTCCGGGAGTCTAGCACAGATACGCAGTATTTT.

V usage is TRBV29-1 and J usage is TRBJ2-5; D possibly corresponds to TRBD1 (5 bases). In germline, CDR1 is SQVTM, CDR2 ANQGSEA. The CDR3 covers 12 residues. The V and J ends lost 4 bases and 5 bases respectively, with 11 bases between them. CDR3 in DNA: TGCAGCGTTGCGGCAGGGATGGAGACCCAGTACTTC. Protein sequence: CSVAAGMETQYF.

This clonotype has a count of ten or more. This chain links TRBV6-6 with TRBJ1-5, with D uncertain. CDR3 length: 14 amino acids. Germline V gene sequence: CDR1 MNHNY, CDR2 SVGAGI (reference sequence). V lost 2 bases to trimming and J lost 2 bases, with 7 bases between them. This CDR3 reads CASSYGSGNQPQHF. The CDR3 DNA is TGTGCCAGCAGTTACGGGAGTGGCAATCAGCCCCAGCATTTT.

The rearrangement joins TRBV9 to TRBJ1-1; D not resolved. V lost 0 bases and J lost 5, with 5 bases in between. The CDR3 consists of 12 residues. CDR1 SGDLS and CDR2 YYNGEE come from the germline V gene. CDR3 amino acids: CASSVGETEAFF. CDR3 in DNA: TGTGCCAGCAGCGTAGGCGAAACTGAAGCTTTCTTT.

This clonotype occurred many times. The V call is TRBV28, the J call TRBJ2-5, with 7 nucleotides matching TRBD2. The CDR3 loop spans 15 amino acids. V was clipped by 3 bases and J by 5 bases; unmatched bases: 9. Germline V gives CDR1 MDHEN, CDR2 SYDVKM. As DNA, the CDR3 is TGTGCCAGCAGTTTCCGCGGGAGTGAGTCCGAGACCCAGTACTTC. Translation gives CASSFRGSESETQYF.

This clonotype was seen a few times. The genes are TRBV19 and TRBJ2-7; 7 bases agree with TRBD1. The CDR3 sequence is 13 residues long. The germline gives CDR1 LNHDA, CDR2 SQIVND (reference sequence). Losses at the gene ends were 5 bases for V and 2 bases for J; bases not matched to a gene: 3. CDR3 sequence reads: CASSDRDPYEQYF. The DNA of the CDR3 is TGTGCCAGTAGTGACAGGGACCCCTACGAGCAGTACTTC.

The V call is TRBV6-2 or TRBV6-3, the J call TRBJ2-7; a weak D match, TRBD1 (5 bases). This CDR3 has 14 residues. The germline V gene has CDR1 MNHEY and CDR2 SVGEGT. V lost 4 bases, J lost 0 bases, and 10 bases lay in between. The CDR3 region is CASSSLTDSYEQYF. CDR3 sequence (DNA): TGTGCCAGCAGTTCCCTGACAGACTCCTACGAGCAGTACTTC.

CDR3 amino acids: CASSYSTSGSYEQYF. CDR3 nucleotides: TGTGCCAGCAGTTACTCGACTAGCGGGAGTTACGAGCAGTACTTC. The chain employs TRBV6-2 or TRBV6-3 and TRBJ2-7; 12 bases agree with TRBD2. CDR3 length: 15 residues. The germline CDR1 and CDR2 sequences are MNHEY and SVGEGT. Trimming took 0 bases from V and 4 from J; bases not matched to a gene: 1.

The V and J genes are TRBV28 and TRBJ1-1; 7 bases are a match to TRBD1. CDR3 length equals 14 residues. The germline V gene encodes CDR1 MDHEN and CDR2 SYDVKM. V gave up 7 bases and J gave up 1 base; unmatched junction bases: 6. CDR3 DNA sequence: TGTGCCAGCAAAGAGTCAGGGGGGAACACTGAAGCTTTCTTT. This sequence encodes CASKESGGNTEAFF.

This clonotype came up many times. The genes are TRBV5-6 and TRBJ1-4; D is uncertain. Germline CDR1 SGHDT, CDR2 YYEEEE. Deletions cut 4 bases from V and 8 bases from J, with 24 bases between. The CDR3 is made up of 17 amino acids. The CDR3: CASSPRPELGNSEKLFF. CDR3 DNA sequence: TGTGCCAGCAGCCCCCGGCCGGAGCTGGGCAACTCGGAAAAACTGTTTTTT. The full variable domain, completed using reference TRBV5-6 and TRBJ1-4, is DAGVTQSPTHLIKTRGQQVTLRCSPKSGHDTVSWYQQALGQGPQFIFQYYEEEERQRGNFPDRFSGHQFPNYSSELNVNALLLGDSALYLCASSPRPELGNSEKLFFGSGTQLSVL.

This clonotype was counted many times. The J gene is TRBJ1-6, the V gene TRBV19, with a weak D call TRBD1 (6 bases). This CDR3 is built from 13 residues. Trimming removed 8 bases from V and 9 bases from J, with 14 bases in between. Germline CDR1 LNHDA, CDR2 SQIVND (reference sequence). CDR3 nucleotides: TGTGCCAGTGCCAGGGGTATTAGTTCACCCCTCCACTTT. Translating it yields CASARGISSPLHF.

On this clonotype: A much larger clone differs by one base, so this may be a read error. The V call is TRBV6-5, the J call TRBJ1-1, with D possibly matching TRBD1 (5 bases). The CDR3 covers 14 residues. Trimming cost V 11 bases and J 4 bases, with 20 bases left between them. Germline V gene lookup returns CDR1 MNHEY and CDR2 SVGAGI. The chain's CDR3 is CAGTRDGRSTEAFF. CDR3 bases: TGTGCCGGCACCAGGGACGGGCGGAGCACTGAAGCTTTCTTT.

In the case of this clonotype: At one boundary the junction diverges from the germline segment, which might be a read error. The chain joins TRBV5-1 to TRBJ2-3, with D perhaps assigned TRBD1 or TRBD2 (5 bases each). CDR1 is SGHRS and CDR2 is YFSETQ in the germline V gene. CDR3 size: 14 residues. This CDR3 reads CTSSLGPTDGTQYF. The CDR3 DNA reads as TGCACCAGCAGCCTGGGACCGACCGACGGTACGCAGTATTTT. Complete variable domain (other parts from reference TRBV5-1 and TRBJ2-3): KAGVTQTPRYLIKTRGQQVTLSCSPISGHRSVSWYQQTPGQGLQFLFEYFSETQRNKGNFPGRFSGRQFSNSRSEMNVSTLELGDSALYLCTSSLGPTDGTQYFGPGTRLTVL.

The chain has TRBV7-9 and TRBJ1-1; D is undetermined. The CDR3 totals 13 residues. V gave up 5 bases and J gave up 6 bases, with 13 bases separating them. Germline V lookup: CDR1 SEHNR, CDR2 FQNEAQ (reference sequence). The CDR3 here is CASSQPGSSEAFF. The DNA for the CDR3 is TGTGCCAGCAGCCAACCCGGGAGTTCTGAAGCTTTCTTT.

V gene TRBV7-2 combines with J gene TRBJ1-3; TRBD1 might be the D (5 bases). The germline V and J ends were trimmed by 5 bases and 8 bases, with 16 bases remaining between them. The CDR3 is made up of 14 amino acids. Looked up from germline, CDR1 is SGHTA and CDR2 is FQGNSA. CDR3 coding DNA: TGTGCCAGCAGCCTTAAGTCAGGAGGGGACACCATATATTTT. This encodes CASSLKSGGDTIYF.

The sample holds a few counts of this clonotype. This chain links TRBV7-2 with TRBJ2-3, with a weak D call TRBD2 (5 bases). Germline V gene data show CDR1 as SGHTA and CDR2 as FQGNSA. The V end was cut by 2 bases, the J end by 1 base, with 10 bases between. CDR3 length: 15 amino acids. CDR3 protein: CASSLRAGRTDTQYF. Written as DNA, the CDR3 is TGTGCCAGCAGCTTACGGGCGGGTCGCACAGATACGCAGTATTTT.

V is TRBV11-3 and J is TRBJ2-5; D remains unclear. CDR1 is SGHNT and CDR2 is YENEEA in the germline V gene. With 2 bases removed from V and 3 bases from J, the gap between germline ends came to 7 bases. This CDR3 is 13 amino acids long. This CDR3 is CASSLRQEETQYF. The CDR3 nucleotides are TGTGCCAGCAGCTTACGGCAGGAAGAGACCCAGTACTTC.

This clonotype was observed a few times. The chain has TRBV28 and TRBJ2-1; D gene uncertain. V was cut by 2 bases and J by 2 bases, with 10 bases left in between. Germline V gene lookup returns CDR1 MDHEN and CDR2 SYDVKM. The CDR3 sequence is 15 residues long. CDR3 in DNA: TGTGCCAGCAGTTTAAGGCTAGTACCCTACAATGAGCAGTTCTTC. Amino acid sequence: CASSLRLVPYNEQFF.

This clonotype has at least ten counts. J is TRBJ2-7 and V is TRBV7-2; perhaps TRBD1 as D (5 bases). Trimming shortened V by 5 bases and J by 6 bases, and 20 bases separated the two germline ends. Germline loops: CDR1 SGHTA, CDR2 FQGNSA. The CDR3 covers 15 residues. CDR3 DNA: TGTGCCAGCAGCACCACCTCCCAGGGTTCGGGCGAGCAGTACTTC. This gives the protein CASSTTSQGSGEQYF. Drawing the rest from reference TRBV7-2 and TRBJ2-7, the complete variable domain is GAGVSQSPSNKVTEKGKDVELRCDPISGHTALYWYRQSLGQGLEFLIYFQGNSAPDKSGLPSDRFSAERTGGSVSTLTIQRTQQEDSAVYLCASSTTSQGSGEQYFGPGTRLTVT.

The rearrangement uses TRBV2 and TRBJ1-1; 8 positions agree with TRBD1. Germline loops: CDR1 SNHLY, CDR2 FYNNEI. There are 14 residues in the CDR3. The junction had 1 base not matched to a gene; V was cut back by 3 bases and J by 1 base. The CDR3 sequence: CASSETGENTEAFF. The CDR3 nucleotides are TGTGCCAGCAGTGAGACAGGGGAGAACACTGAAGCTTTCTTT.